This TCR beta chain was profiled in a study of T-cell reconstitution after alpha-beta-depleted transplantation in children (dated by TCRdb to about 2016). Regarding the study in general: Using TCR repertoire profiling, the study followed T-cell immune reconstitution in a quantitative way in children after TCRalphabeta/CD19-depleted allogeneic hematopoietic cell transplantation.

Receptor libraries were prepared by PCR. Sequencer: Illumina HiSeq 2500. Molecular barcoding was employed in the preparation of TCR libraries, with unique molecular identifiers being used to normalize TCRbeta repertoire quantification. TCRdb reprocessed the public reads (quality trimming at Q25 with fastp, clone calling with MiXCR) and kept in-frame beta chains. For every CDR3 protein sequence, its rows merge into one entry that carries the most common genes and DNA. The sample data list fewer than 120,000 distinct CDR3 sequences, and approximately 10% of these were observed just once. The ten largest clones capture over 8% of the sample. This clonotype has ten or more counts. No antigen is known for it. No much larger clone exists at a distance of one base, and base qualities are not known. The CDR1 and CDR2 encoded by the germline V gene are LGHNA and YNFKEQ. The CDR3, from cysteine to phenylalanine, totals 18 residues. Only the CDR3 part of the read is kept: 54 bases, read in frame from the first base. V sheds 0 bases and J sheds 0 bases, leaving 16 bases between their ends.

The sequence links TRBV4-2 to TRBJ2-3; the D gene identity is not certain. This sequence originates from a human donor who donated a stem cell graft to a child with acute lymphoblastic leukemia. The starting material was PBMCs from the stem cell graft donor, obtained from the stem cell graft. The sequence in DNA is TGTGCCAGCAGCCAAGATGGCTTGGATCTCCCTAGCACAGATACGCAGTATTTT. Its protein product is CASSQDGLDLPSTDTQYF.